The source of this T cell receptor (beta chain) is a study of early T cells in non-severe SARS-CoV-2 infection. The sample holds many counts of this clonotype. A single record per CDR3 protein comes from TCRdb applying MiXCR to the 5' RACE reads. There are 25,000 to 30,000 distinct CDR3 sequences in the sample; more than 4% occur only once, and around a tenth lies in the top ten. V trimming: 0 bases; J trimming: 6 bases; junction bases outside the gene matches: 7. Germline CDR1 LGHNA, CDR2 YSLEER. The CDR3 loop spans 17 amino acids. The receptor comes from an adult who was a healthcare worker with PCR-confirmed SARS-CoV-2 infection or an uninfected control (not recorded which). The sample comprised whole blood. The V and J genes are TRBV4-3 and TRBJ2-1; 11 nucleotides line up with TRBD2. The DNA of the CDR3 is TGCGCCAGCAGCCAAGATCAGGGACTAGCGGTCGGCAATGAGCAGTTCTTC. It encodes CASSQDQGLAVGNEQFF.